These T cell receptor beta chains were read from a single sample in a study of long-term antiretroviral therapy in people with HIV. Produced via immunoSEQ multiplex PCR; TCRdb's table is partial and in-frame only. Seen here are around 19,000 clones, over 70% observed once, and the top ten hold 12% to 15%. The sequences come from unsorted PBMCs, collected 2.9 years after starting antiretroviral therapy. The receptors originated from a young woman with HIV. The CDR3 runs from the conserved cysteine through the conserved F or W. The D gene is left open where the match is weak. Clone size appears in some rows only: once, few, many, or a class for an expanded clone.

V gene	D gene	J gene	clone size	CDR3 DNA	CDR3 protein
TRBV5-8	TRBD1	TRBJ1-2	few	TGTGCCAGCAGCCCCAGAACAGGGGATGGCTACACCTTC	CASSPRTGDGYTF
TRBV27	.	TRBJ1-5	.	TGTGCCAGCAGTTTATCTCCAGGGGGCAATCAGCCCCAGCATTTT	CASSLSPGGNQPQHF
TRBV2	TRBD1	TRBJ2-7	.	TGTGCCAGTGACAGGGGACCCGAGCAGTACTTC	CASDRGPEQYF
TRBV7-3	.	TRBJ2-5	.	TGTGCCAGCAGCTTAGCACCTGGGGGGTCCCAAGAGACCCAGTACTTC	CASSLAPGGSQETQYF
TRBV27	.	TRBJ1-1	.	TGTGCCAGCAGTTTGGGGGGACCCGTGGCCGAAGCTTTCTTT	CASSLGGPVAEAFF
TRBV4-1	.	TRBJ1-1	.	TGCGCCAGCAGCCAAGATGGAGGAAGGACTGAAGCTTTCTTT	CASSQDGGRTEAFF
TRBV7-9	.	TRBJ2-1	.	TGTGCCAGCACCCGAAGCGGACTCTTGTTTTTTGAGCAGTTCTTC	CASTRSGLLFFEQFF
TRBV9	.	TRBJ1-2	.	TGTGCCAGCAAAAGAGCAAGCGCGGGCTACACCTTC	CASKRASAGYTF
TRBV5-5	TRBD1	TRBJ1-5	.	TGTGCCAGCAGCTTATTTGGGACAGGGACGGGCAATCAGCCCCAGCATTTT	CASSLFGTGTGNQPQHF
TRBV13	.	TRBJ1-3	.	TGTGCCAGCAGCTTACAGGGGCCGGGAAACACCATATATTTT	CASSLQGPGNTIYF
TRBV9	TRBD1	TRBJ2-2	.	TGTGCCAGCAGCGTAGAGGCTGGCAGGGGGCCCGCCGGGGAGCTGTTTTTT	CASSVEAGRGPAGELFF
TRBV19	.	TRBJ1-5	.	TGTGCCAGTAGTATAGTAACAGGGTTTAGCAATCAGCCCCAGCATTTT	CASSIVTGFSNQPQHF
TRBV9	.	TRBJ1-1	.	TGTGCCAGCAGCCCCCGTGAAGCTTTCTTT	CASSPREAFF
TRBV30	.	TRBJ1-2	.	TGTGCCTGGGTTCGACCCCAGGGCTTGTTTAACTATGGCTACACCTTC	CAWVRPQGLFNYGYTF
TRBV19	TRBD1	TRBJ2-5	once	TGTGCCAGTAGAGACAGGGGGCAAGAGACCCAGTACTTC	CASRDRGQETQYF
TRBV5-1	.	TRBJ2-3	.	TGCGCCAGCAGCCAAAAGGGGGATACGCAGTATTTT	CASSQKGDTQYF
TRBV5-1	TRBD1	TRBJ2-1	.	TGCGCCAGCAGCTTGATAGGGGGACAGGGGGCCAATGAGCAGTTCTTC	CASSLIGGQGANEQFF
TRBV6-1	.	TRBJ2-5	.	TGTGCCAGCAGTGAAGTAAGCAATCGGATGGGGCGTGTCGAGACCCAGTACTTC	CASSEVSNRMGRVETQYF
TRBV7-3	TRBD2	TRBJ2-1	.	TGTGCCAGCAGCTCCGGGACTAGCGGGTTCTACAATGAGCAGTTCTTC	CASSSGTSGFYNEQFF
TRBV18	.	TRBJ2-1	.	TGTGCCAGCTCAACCCAGGGGTGGGATGAGCAGTTCTTC	CASSTQGWDEQFF
TRBV4-2	TRBD1	TRBJ1-2	.	TGTGCCAGCAGCCAAACTCGGACAGGTAGCGGCTATGGCTACACCTTC	CASSQTRTGSGYGYTF
TRBV5-1	TRBD1	TRBJ2-1	.	TGCGCCAGCAGCTTATGGACAGGGGTGTATGAGCAGTTCTTC	CASSLWTGVYEQFF
TRBV13	TRBD1	TRBJ2-5	.	TGTGCCAGCAGCGGTGTTGGACAGGGGGCACAGGAGACCCAGTACTTC	CASSGVGQGAQETQYF
TRBV7-9	.	TRBJ1-5	.	TGTGCCAGCAGCTTATCGGGCCCTGCGGGCAATCAGCCCCAGCATTTT	CASSLSGPAGNQPQHF
TRBV7-9	.	TRBJ2-5	.	TGTGCCAGCAGTTTGTACCAAGAGACCCAGTACTTC	CASSLYQETQYF
TRBV10-3	.	TRBJ1-4	.	TGTGCCATCAGTGGAGGTAGGGGAGCTAATGAAAAACTGTTTTTT	CAISGGRGANEKLFF
TRBV5-1	.	TRBJ2-5	.	TGCGCCAGCAGCTTGGTGGTCGGAGAGACCCAGTACTTC	CASSLVVGETQYF
TRBV9	.	TRBJ2-1	.	TGTGCCAGCAGCGTAGGGGGAGAGATAAGGTTCTTC	CASSVGGEIRFF
TRBV19	TRBD1	TRBJ1-5	.	TGTGCCAGTAGTGTGGGCGGACAGGTCAATCAGCCCCAGCATTTT	CASSVGGQVNQPQHF
TRBV7-2	.	TRBJ2-2	once	TGTGCCAGCACCTTTGGGGGCGTTCGAGCCTGGGGGGAGCTGTTTTTT	CASTFGGVRAWGELFF
TRBV7-9	.	TRBJ1-2	.	TGTGCCAGCAGCCTTCACACTAACAGGGTGGAGGGCTACACCTTC	CASSLHTNRVEGYTF
TRBV5-6	.	TRBJ1-2	.	TGTGCCAGCAGCCTGCCGGGACACAACTATGGCTACACCTTC	CASSLPGHNYGYTF
TRBV30	TRBD1	TRBJ2-1	.	TGTGCCTGGAGTGCACCGGACAGGGACATTGATGAGCAGTTCTTC	CAWSAPDRDIDEQFF